The clone carrying this TCR beta chain was recorded many times. Its matching antigen is unknown. Semi-nested PCR with Nested Universal Primer A followed constant-region reverse priming of full-length variable regions. TCRdb reprocessed the 5' RACE reads via MiXCR and lists one record per CDR3 protein. The sample shows roughly 55,000 distinct CDR3 sequences, around 26% of them seen only once. V was pared by 0 bases and J by 4 bases, with 6 bases of the junction left unmatched. The germline V gene has CDR1 SGHRS and CDR2 YFSETQ. The CDR3 is 15 residues long. Findings and caveats of the study: Tumor Tregs overlapped most with tumor, then blood, naive CD4+ cells. In terms of TCR gene usage, tumor memory CD4+ T cells clustered together with blood and lymph node memory CD4+ cells, as well as with lymph node naive CD4+ cells.

This sequence originates from a female donor with breast cancer. Sequencing used tumor-infiltrating naive CD4+ T cells sorted from the breast tumor. Subset in this sample: naive CD4+ T cells, CD4+CD45RA+CD25-. The rearrangement joins TRBV5-1 to TRBJ2-7; 8 bases match TRBD1. CDR3 nucleotides: TGCGCCAGCAGCTTGGAGGGACAGGCTCTGTACGAGCAGTACTTC. It specifies CASSLEGQALYEQYF.